This entry lists 15 T cell receptor beta chains sequenced from one sample in a study of blood T cell repertoires in COVID-19. The protocol was immunoSEQ multiplex PCR, while the TCRdb copy is restricted to in-frame clones and leaves out a portion. The sample includes tens of thousands of clones, roughly four fifths of them seen just once. The material sequenced was peripheral blood. The receptors here all came from a woman aged 60 to 75 with acute or convalescent COVID-19.

The gene calls are TRBV12-3 or TRBV12-4 and TRBJ1-2, with unresolved D. The CDR3 has 13 residues. V was cut by 0 bases and J by 5 bases, with 7 bases left in between. CDR3 in amino acids: CASSLAKEYGYTF. In DNA, the CDR3 is TGTGCCAGCAGTTTAGCTAAGGAGTATGGCTACACCTTC.

V and J are TRBV10-3 and TRBJ1-5, with D tentatively TRBD1 (5 bases). CDR1 and CDR2 (germline): ENHRY, SYGVKD. Trimming stripped 2 bases from V and 11 bases from J, with 16 bases between. CDR3 length: 14 amino acids. CDR3: CAISEGGSTGAQHF. CDR3 DNA: TGTGCCATCAGTGAGGGGGGGAGCACCGGGGCCCAGCATTTT.

V usage is TRBV3-1 (or the pseudogene TRBV3-2) and J usage is TRBJ1-1; possibly TRBD1 for D (5 bases). This CDR3 spans 15 amino acids. Trimming took 5 bases from V and 11 from J, leaving 24 bases between them. From germline, CDR1 is LGHDT and CDR2 YNNKEL (reference sequence). The CDR3: CASSLNTRRGSGAFF. CDR3 coding DNA: TGTGCCAGCAGCTTAAATACACGTCGGGGGTCCGGCGCTTTCTTT.

V gene TRBV5-1 combines with J gene TRBJ2-7; 7 bases match TRBD1. The CDR3 spans 14 residues. V gave up 0 bases and J gave up 1 base; unmatched junction bases: 1. Germline V gene data show CDR1 as SGHRS and CDR2 as YFSETQ. The CDR3 DNA reads TGCGCCAGCAGCTTGGAGGGGGCTTCCTACGAGCAGTACTTC. The encoded protein is CASSLEGASYEQYF.

This chain's CDR3 is CASSLAGFLSYEQYF. The CDR3, as DNA: TGTGCCAGCAGCTTGGCAGGGTTCCTCTCCTACGAGCAGTACTTC. This chain joins TRBV5-5 and TRBJ2-7; maybe TRBD1 (5 bases). Trimming shortened V by 0 bases and J by 0 bases, and 10 bases separated the two germline ends. The CDR3 is 15 amino acids. The germline CDR1 and CDR2 sequences are SGHKS and YYEKEE (reference sequence).

This rearrangement joins TRBV19 to TRBJ2-7; D not certain. Trimming shortened V by 3 bases and J by 0 bases, and 6 bases separated the two germline ends. This CDR3 comprises 13 residues. The V gene's germline CDR1 is LNHDA and CDR2 SQIVND (reference sequence). CDR3 residues: CASSMYSSYEQYF. The CDR3 nucleotides are TGTGCCAGTAGTATGTACAGCTCCTACGAGCAGTACTTC. The full variable domain, rest sourced from reference TRBV19 and TRBJ2-7, is DGGITQSPKYLFRKEGQNVTLSCEQNLNHDAMYWYRQDPGQGLRLIYYSQIVNDFQKGDIAEGYSVSREKKESFPLTVTSAQKNPTAFYLCASSMYSSYEQYFGPGTRLTVT.

This chain uses TRBV19 with TRBJ1-4, with D hard to call. Looked up from germline, CDR1 is LNHDA and CDR2 is SQIVND (reference sequence). The CDR3 runs to 12 residues. Trimming took off 7 bases at V and 8 bases at J, with 11 bases between the two ends. The CDR3 DNA reads TGTGCCAGTACATCGAGTCCCGAAAAACTGTTTTTT. Translated: CASTSSPEKLFF.

In DNA, the CDR3 is TGTGCCAGCAGCCAAGACAGGCTCTATGGCTACACCTTC. Translating gives CASSQDRLYGYTF. This chain uses TRBV3-1 (or the pseudogene TRBV3-2) with TRBJ1-2; D gene ambiguous. Trimming removed 0 bases from V and 4 bases from J, with 6 bases in between. The CDR3 loop spans 13 amino acids. Germline CDR1 and CDR2: LGHDT and YNNKEL (reference sequence).

V and J are TRBV2 and TRBJ2-7; 7 bases line up with TRBD1. From germline, CDR1 is SNHLY and CDR2 FYNNEI. Trimming took 5 bases from V and 2 from J; bases not matched to a gene: 12. This CDR3 region has 16 residues. CDR3 DNA sequence: TGTGCCAGCAGTACTCGACAGGGCACAGGGACCTACGAGCAGTACTTC. It yields the protein CASSTRQGTGTYEQYF. Full variable domain (rest looked up from reference TRBV2 and TRBJ2-7): EPEVTQTPSHQVTQMGQEVILRCVPISNHLYFYWYRQILGQKVEFLVSFYNNEISEKSEIFDDQFSVERPDGSNFTLKIRSTKLEDSAMYFCASSTRQGTGTYEQYFGPGTRLTVT.

This clone has more than one count but fewer than ten. The genes are TRBV18 and TRBJ2-3, with TRBD1 as a possible D gene (6 bases). V was trimmed by 3 bases and J by 1 base, leaving 11 bases between them. Germline V gene sequence: CDR1 KGHSH, CDR2 LQKENI. The CDR3 sequence is 15 residues long. CDR3 sequence reads: CASSPRQEGTDTQYF. Here the CDR3 DNA reads TGTGCCAGCTCACCCCGACAGGAGGGCACAGATACGCAGTATTTT.

J is TRBJ2-7 and V is TRBV9, with 8 bases lining up with TRBD2. The CDR3 is 15 residues long. Trimming removed 4 bases from V and 1 base from J; junction bases left unmatched: 7. The V gene's germline CDR1 is SGDLS and CDR2 YYNGEE. CDR3 in DNA: TGTGCCAGCAGCCCGGGACTAGTCGGGTCCTACGAGCAGTACTTC. Protein sequence: CASSPGLVGSYEQYF.

The rearrangement links TRBV11-1 to TRBJ1-6; perhaps TRBD1 as D (5 bases). The CDR3 spans 14 residues. The V end was cut by 2 bases, the J end by 8 bases, with 10 bases between. The V gene's germline CDR1 is SGHAT and CDR2 FQDESV (reference sequence). The CDR3 region is CASSLSGKDSPLHF. In DNA form, the CDR3 reads TGTGCCAGCAGCTTATCAGGGAAGGATTCACCCCTCCACTTT.

V usage is TRBV14 and J usage is TRBJ2-2; maybe TRBD1 (6 bases). With 2 bases removed from V and 4 bases from J, the gap between germline ends came to 8 bases. CDR1 and CDR2 (germline): SGHDN, FVKESK. The CDR3 extends over 14 amino acids. The CDR3 DNA reads TGTGCCAGCAGCCAACAGGGGCCCACCGGGGAGCTGTTTTTT. Protein: CASSQQGPTGELFF. Filled out from reference TRBV14 and TRBJ2-2, the complete variable domain reads EAGVTQFPSHSVIEKGQTVTLRCDPISGHDNLYWYRRVMGKEIKFLLHFVKESKQDESGMPNNRFLAERTGGTYSTLKVQPAELEDSGVYFCASSQQGPTGELFFGEGSRLTVL.

The chain is built from TRBV9 and TRBJ2-7, with a tentative D call TRBD1 (5 bases). This CDR3 is 15 amino acids long. Germline V gene sequence: CDR1 SGDLS, CDR2 YYNGEE. Trimming took off 0 bases at V and 3 bases at J, with 13 bases between the two ends. The CDR3 coding sequence is TGTGCCAGCAGCGTAGGTAGGGGCGACATCTACGAGCAGTACTTC. It encodes CASSVGRGDIYEQYF.

The genes are TRBV29-1 and TRBJ2-7; TRBD2 is a possible D gene (7 bases). Looked up from germline, CDR1 is SQVTM and CDR2 is ANQGSEA. Trimming pared 7 bases from V and 4 bases from J, leaving 17 bases between. The CDR3 length is 13 residues. CDR3 region: CSAFGGHGYEQYF. CDR3 DNA sequence: TGCAGCGCCTTCGGGGGGCACGGGTACGAGCAGTACTTC.